Listed below are T cell receptor beta chains from one sample, sequenced in a study of cytomegalovirus exposure and HLA in healthy donors. Generated by immunoSEQ multiplex PCR, the TCRdb table keeps only in-frame clones and is missing some. The sample carries approximately 190,000 clones, around 84% recorded once. Sequenced material: PBMCs. All receptors derive from a woman aged 50 to 65 in good health and CMV-seropositive. The CDR3 runs from the conserved cysteine through the conserved F or W. The order of the fields is D gene, V gene, J gene, clone size, CDR3 DNA, CDR3 protein. The D gene is left open where the match is weak. Expanded clones get a size class; other rows say once, few or many, or leave the size out.

d_gene: TRBD2
v_gene: TRBV2
j_gene: TRBJ2-2
abundance: -
CDR3nt: TGTGCCAGCAGGGGGAGGGTTGGTACCGGGGAGCTGTTTTTT
CDR3aa: CASRGRVGTGELFF

d_gene: TRBD1
v_gene: TRBV4-3
j_gene: TRBJ1-4
abundance: -
CDR3nt: TGCGCCAGCAGCCAACAAGGGACAGCAACTAATGAAAAACTGTTTTTT
CDR3aa: CASSQQGTATNEKLFF

d_gene: TRBD1
v_gene: TRBV19
j_gene: TRBJ1-6
abundance: -
CDR3nt: TGTGCCAGTAGTGTACAGGGGGCGGATAATTCACCCCTCCACTTT
CDR3aa: CASSVQGADNSPLHF

d_gene: TRBD1
v_gene: TRBV5-1
j_gene: TRBJ2-3
abundance: -
CDR3nt: TGCGCCAGCAGCTTGGGACAGGGGGCAGCAGATACGCAGTATTTT
CDR3aa: CASSLGQGAADTQYF

d_gene: -
v_gene: TRBV10-3
j_gene: TRBJ2-7
abundance: -
CDR3nt: TGTGCCATCAGCGCGTCCTACGAGCAGTACTTC
CDR3aa: CAISASYEQYF

d_gene: TRBD2
v_gene: TRBV15
j_gene: TRBJ2-3
abundance: once
CDR3nt: TGTGCCACCAGCAGAAACCGAATGGGACTAGCGGGGTCAGATACGCAGTATTTT
CDR3aa: CATSRNRMGLAGSDTQYF

d_gene: -
v_gene: TRBV7-2
j_gene: TRBJ2-1
abundance: -
CDR3nt: TGTGCCAGCAGCTTAGGACGAGGCCTGAACAATGAGCAGTTCTTC
CDR3aa: CASSLGRGLNNEQFF

d_gene: TRBD1
v_gene: TRBV6-1
j_gene: TRBJ2-1
abundance: once
CDR3nt: TGTGCCAGCAGTCGGGACAGGGACAATGAGCAGTTCTTC
CDR3aa: CASSRDRDNEQFF

d_gene: TRBD1
v_gene: TRBV6-1
j_gene: TRBJ2-7
abundance: few
CDR3nt: TGTGCCAGCACCCGGGACAGGTCCTACGAGCAGTACTTC
CDR3aa: CASTRDRSYEQYF

d_gene: -
v_gene: TRBV30
j_gene: TRBJ1-1
abundance: -
CDR3nt: TGTGCCCTCCCCAGTTCGGGTCGTGGAGCTTTCTTT
CDR3aa: CALPSSGRGAFF

d_gene: -
v_gene: TRBV19
j_gene: TRBJ2-5
abundance: -
CDR3nt: TGTGCCAGTAGCCCTCCGGGCCTCAGAGGGGAGACCCAGTACTTC
CDR3aa: CASSPPGLRGETQYF

d_gene: TRBD2
v_gene: TRBV2
j_gene: TRBJ2-4
abundance: -
CDR3nt: TGTGCCAGCAGGGGACCGGGACTAGGGGAAAACATTCAGTACTTC
CDR3aa: CASRGPGLGENIQYF

d_gene: -
v_gene: TRBV9
j_gene: TRBJ2-7
abundance: -
CDR3nt: TGTGCCAGCAGCGTAGGGCAGGGGAGGGGGTACGAGCAGTACTTC
CDR3aa: CASSVGQGRGYEQYF

d_gene: -
v_gene: TRBV9
j_gene: TRBJ2-2
abundance: -
CDR3nt: TGTGCCAGCAGCGTGGGGGGGGCTGGCGGGGAGCTGTTTTTT
CDR3aa: CASSVGGAGGELFF

d_gene: -
v_gene: TRBV19
j_gene: TRBJ1-5
abundance: -
CDR3nt: TGTGCCAGTAGTATACCGGACACTCCTCGGAAGCCCCAGCATTTT
CDR3aa: CASSIPDTPRKPQHF

d_gene: -
v_gene: TRBV6-5
j_gene: TRBJ2-2
abundance: -
CDR3nt: TGTGCCAGCAGTTACCCCCCCCCTAGCACCGGGGAGCTGTTTTTT
CDR3aa: CASSYPPPSTGELFF

d_gene: -
v_gene: TRBV15
j_gene: TRBJ2-1
abundance: -
CDR3nt: TGTGCCACCAGCAGAGTAAATAACAACCGGGGGGCCAATGAGCAGTTCTTC
CDR3aa: CATSRVNNNRGANEQFF

d_gene: -
v_gene: TRBV29-1
j_gene: TRBJ2-5
abundance: -
CDR3nt: TGCAGCGCCCAGGGGGGCTTCCAAGAGACCCAGTACTTC
CDR3aa: CSAQGGFQETQYF

d_gene: TRBD1
v_gene: TRBV5-1
j_gene: TRBJ2-3
abundance: -
CDR3nt: TGCGCCAGCAGCGGTAGGGGGCGGGGCACAGATACGCAGTATTTT
CDR3aa: CASSGRGRGTDTQYF

d_gene: -
v_gene: TRBV12-5
j_gene: TRBJ1-2
abundance: -
CDR3nt: TGTGCTAGTGGCGGGGAGGGACCAGGCGGGGGCTACACCTTC
CDR3aa: CASGGEGPGGGYTF

d_gene: -
v_gene: TRBV5-4
j_gene: TRBJ2-1
abundance: -
CDR3nt: TGTGCCAGCAGCCGCGACCAGGGCTACAATGAGCAGTTCTTC
CDR3aa: CASSRDQGYNEQFF

d_gene: -
v_gene: TRBV6-6
j_gene: TRBJ1-3
abundance: once
CDR3nt: TGTGCCAGCAAGGGAGGGGGAAACACCATATATTTT
CDR3aa: CASKGGGNTIYF

d_gene: TRBD1
v_gene: TRBV7-9
j_gene: TRBJ2-3
abundance: once
CDR3nt: TGTGCCAGCAGCCCCAAGACAGGGCGGGCAGATACGCAGTATTTT
CDR3aa: CASSPKTGRADTQYF

d_gene: -
v_gene: TRBV2
j_gene: TRBJ1-2
abundance: -
CDR3nt: TGTGCCAGCAGTGAAAGCCGGGCAGGGAATGGCTACACCTTC
CDR3aa: CASSESRAGNGYTF

d_gene: -
v_gene: TRBV19
j_gene: TRBJ1-1
abundance: few
CDR3nt: TGTGCCAGTAGTATACGGAGGACGGAAATGAACACTGAAGCTTTCTTT
CDR3aa: CASSIRRTEMNTEAFF

d_gene: -
v_gene: TRBV4-1
j_gene: TRBJ2-7
abundance: -
CDR3nt: TGCGCCAGCAGCCAAGACGAGGGGAGGTACGAGCAGTACTTC
CDR3aa: CASSQDEGRYEQYF

d_gene: TRBD2
v_gene: TRBV5-1
j_gene: TRBJ2-7
abundance: -
CDR3nt: TGCGCCAGCAGCTTGATCCTAGCGGGGGGGTTCTCCTACGAGCAGTACTTC
CDR3aa: CASSLILAGGFSYEQYF

d_gene: TRBD2
v_gene: TRBV25-1
j_gene: TRBJ2-2
abundance: -
CDR3nt: TGTGCCAGCAGTGACCGGACTAGCGGCACCGGGGAGCTGTTTTTT
CDR3aa: CASSDRTSGTGELFF

d_gene: -
v_gene: TRBV6-1
j_gene: TRBJ2-5
abundance: few
CDR3nt: TGTGCCAGCAGTGAAGGCGGGGTATCGTGGGAGACCCAGTACTTC
CDR3aa: CASSEGGVSWETQYF

d_gene: -
v_gene: TRBV13
j_gene: TRBJ2-7
abundance: -
CDR3nt: TGTGCCAGCAGCTCCGGGGGAGGCTCCTACGAGCAGTACTTC
CDR3aa: CASSSGGGSYEQYF

d_gene: -
v_gene: TRBV7-8
j_gene: TRBJ1-5
abundance: -
CDR3nt: TGTGCCAGCAGCTTCCGGGGAAGGGATAGCAATCAGCCCCAGCATTTT
CDR3aa: CASSFRGRDSNQPQHF

d_gene: -
v_gene: TRBV5-1
j_gene: TRBJ2-7
abundance: -
CDR3nt: TGCGCCAGCAGCAGAGGGGACAACTCCTACGAGCAGTACTTC
CDR3aa: CASSRGDNSYEQYF

d_gene: TRBD2
v_gene: TRBV27
j_gene: TRBJ2-1
abundance: -
CDR3nt: TGTGCCAGCAGTTTCCCGACTAGCGGGGCCCTATTCTTC
CDR3aa: CASSFPTSGALFF

d_gene: -
v_gene: TRBV4-3
j_gene: TRBJ1-4
abundance: few
CDR3nt: TGCGCCAGCAGTATCGGGGGAACGATTGAAAAACTGTTTTTT
CDR3aa: CASSIGGTIEKLFF

d_gene: TRBD1
v_gene: TRBV29-1
j_gene: TRBJ1-1
abundance: -
CDR3nt: TGCAGCACAAGACAGGGGACCGAGAACACTGAAGCTTTCTTT
CDR3aa: CSTRQGTENTEAFF

d_gene: TRBD1
v_gene: TRBV5-6
j_gene: TRBJ2-3
abundance: -
CDR3nt: TGTGCCAGCAGCGGGACAGGGGCCTTCCAAGCCACGCAGTATTTT
CDR3aa: CASSGTGAFQATQYF

d_gene: -
v_gene: TRBV7-8
j_gene: TRBJ2-5
abundance: -
CDR3nt: TGTGCCAGCAGCCCAGATACAAACAGGGAGACCCAGTACTTC
CDR3aa: CASSPDTNRETQYF

d_gene: -
v_gene: TRBV7-6
j_gene: TRBJ2-7
abundance: -
CDR3nt: TGTGCCAGCAGCTTAGTTTTCCCCGGCGGCGAGCAGTACTTC
CDR3aa: CASSLVFPGGEQYF

d_gene: -
v_gene: TRBV5-4
j_gene: TRBJ2-2
abundance: -
CDR3nt: TGTGCCAGCAGCTTGTTCAGGGGAACGGGCGGGGAGCTGTTTTTT
CDR3aa: CASSLFRGTGGELFF

d_gene: TRBD1
v_gene: TRBV5-1
j_gene: TRBJ1-5
abundance: -
CDR3nt: TGCGCCAGCAGTGGGACAGGGGGAGATCAGCCCCAGCATTTT
CDR3aa: CASSGTGGDQPQHF

d_gene: -
v_gene: TRBV5-5
j_gene: TRBJ1-1
abundance: -
CDR3nt: TGTGCCAGCAGCTTGGACAGTCTTAGAGGGACTGAAGCTTTCTTT
CDR3aa: CASSLDSLRGTEAFF

d_gene: TRBD2
v_gene: TRBV4-3
j_gene: TRBJ2-2
abundance: -
CDR3nt: TGCGCCAGCAGCCCGGGACTAGCGGGGGGGCTTGCCGGGGAGCTGTTTTTT
CDR3aa: CASSPGLAGGLAGELFF

d_gene: -
v_gene: TRBV10-3
j_gene: TRBJ1-3
abundance: -
CDR3nt: TGTGCCATCAGGAGGGGGACGGAAGGTTCTGGAAACACCATATATTTT
CDR3aa: CAIRRGTEGSGNTIYF

d_gene: TRBD2
v_gene: TRBV11-1
j_gene: TRBJ2-7
abundance: -
CDR3nt: TGTGCCAGCAGCTTAGGGGAGGGCCCCTACGAGCAGTACTTC
CDR3aa: CASSLGEGPYEQYF

d_gene: -
v_gene: TRBV7-9
j_gene: TRBJ2-6
abundance: -
CDR3nt: TGTGCCAGCAGCTCTACAGGGACTGGGGCCAACGTCCTGACTTTC
CDR3aa: CASSSTGTGANVLTF

d_gene: TRBD1
v_gene: TRBV7-9
j_gene: TRBJ1-6
abundance: once
CDR3nt: TGTGCCAGCAGCACATCCGAGACAGGGTTAAGGTTACTAAATTCACCCCTCCACTTT
CDR3aa: CASSTSETGLRLLNSPLHF

d_gene: -
v_gene: TRBV7-2
j_gene: TRBJ2-1
abundance: -
CDR3nt: TGTGCCAGCAGCCACGGCGGGTATTTGAATAGCGATGAGCAGTTCTTC
CDR3aa: CASSHGGYLNSDEQFF

d_gene: TRBD2
v_gene: TRBV7-2
j_gene: TRBJ2-7
abundance: -
CDR3nt: TGTGCCAGCAGCTTAGGACTAGCGGGGAACTACGAGCAGTACTTC
CDR3aa: CASSLGLAGNYEQYF

d_gene: -
v_gene: TRBV6-1
j_gene: TRBJ1-1
abundance: -
CDR3nt: TGTGCCAGCAGTTTACCGGGGAGCGGCACTGAAGCTTTCTTT
CDR3aa: CASSLPGSGTEAFF

d_gene: TRBD1
v_gene: TRBV27
j_gene: TRBJ1-1
abundance: few
CDR3nt: TGTGCCAGCAGGAGTCAGGGGGAGGCTTTCTTT
CDR3aa: CASRSQGEAFF

d_gene: -
v_gene: TRBV11-2
j_gene: TRBJ2-7
abundance: -
CDR3nt: TGTGCCAGCAGCTTAGATACAGCATTCTACGAGCAGTACTTC
CDR3aa: CASSLDTAFYEQYF

d_gene: -
v_gene: TRBV10-3
j_gene: TRBJ1-2
abundance: -
CDR3nt: TGTGCCATCAGTGTTGGAGAGTATGGCTACACCTTC
CDR3aa: CAISVGEYGYTF

d_gene: -
v_gene: TRBV5-4
j_gene: TRBJ2-3
abundance: -
CDR3nt: TGTGCCAGCAGCTTGGCCGGGACAGATACGCAGTATTTT
CDR3aa: CASSLAGTDTQYF

d_gene: -
v_gene: TRBV2
j_gene: TRBJ2-2
abundance: few
CDR3nt: TGTGCCAGCAGGCCGGACTCAATCACCGGGGAGCTGTTTTTT
CDR3aa: CASRPDSITGELFF

d_gene: -
v_gene: TRBV7-2
j_gene: TRBJ1-1
abundance: -
CDR3nt: TGTGCCAGCAGCTTATCGATGACAGCACTGAACACTGAAGCTTTCTTT
CDR3aa: CASSLSMTALNTEAFF